This record concerns one T cell receptor (beta chain) sequence. This sample is drawn from a study of technical replicates of blood from several donors. Germline V gene lookup returns CDR1 LNHDA and CDR2 SQIVND (reference sequence). This CDR3 has 16 residues. The V segment lost 3 bases and the J segment 1 base; nucleotides outside the gene matches: 7. Repertoires were generated with immunoSEQ multiplex PCR, while TCRdb's copy carries only in-frame clones and drops some. The sample holds 15,000 to 18,000 clones; more than 75% are singletons and the top ten take over 10%. The sample comprised PBMCs. This TCR was recovered from a human donor in good health. The V and J genes are TRBV19 and TRBJ1-1, with 8 bases that match TRBD1. CDR3: CASSIRQGAGNTEAFF. As DNA, the CDR3 is TGTGCCAGTAGTATTAGGCAGGGGGCGGGGAACACTGAAGCTTTCTTT.